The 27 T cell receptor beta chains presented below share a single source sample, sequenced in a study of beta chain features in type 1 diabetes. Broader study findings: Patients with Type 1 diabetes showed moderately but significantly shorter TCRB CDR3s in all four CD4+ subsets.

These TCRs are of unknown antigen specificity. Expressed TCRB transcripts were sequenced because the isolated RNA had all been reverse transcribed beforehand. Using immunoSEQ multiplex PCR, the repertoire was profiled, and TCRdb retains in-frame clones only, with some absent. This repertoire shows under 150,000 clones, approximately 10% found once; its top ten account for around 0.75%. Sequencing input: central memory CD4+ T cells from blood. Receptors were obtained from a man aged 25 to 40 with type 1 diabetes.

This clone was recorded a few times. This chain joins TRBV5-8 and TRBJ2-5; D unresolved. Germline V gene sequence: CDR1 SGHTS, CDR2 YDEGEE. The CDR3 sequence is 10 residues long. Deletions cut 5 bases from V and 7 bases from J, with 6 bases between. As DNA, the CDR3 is TGTGCCAGCAGACTTACGACCCAGTACTTC. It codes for CASRLTTQYF.

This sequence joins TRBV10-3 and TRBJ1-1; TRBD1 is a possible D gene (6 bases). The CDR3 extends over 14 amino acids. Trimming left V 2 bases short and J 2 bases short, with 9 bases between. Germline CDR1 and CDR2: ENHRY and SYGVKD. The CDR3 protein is CAISEQGTNTEAFF. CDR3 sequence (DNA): TGTGCCATCAGTGAGCAAGGGACAAACACTGAAGCTTTCTTT.

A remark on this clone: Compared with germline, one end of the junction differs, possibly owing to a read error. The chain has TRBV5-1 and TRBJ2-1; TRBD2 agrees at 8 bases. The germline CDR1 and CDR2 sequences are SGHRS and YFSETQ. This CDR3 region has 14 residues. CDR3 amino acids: CASSTGGSFNEQFF. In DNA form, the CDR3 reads TGCGCCAGCAGTACGGGGGGGTCCTTCAATGAGCAGTTCTTC.

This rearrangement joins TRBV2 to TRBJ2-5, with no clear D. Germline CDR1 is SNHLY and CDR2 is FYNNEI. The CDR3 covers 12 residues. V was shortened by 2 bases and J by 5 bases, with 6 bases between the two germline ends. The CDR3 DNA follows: TGTGCCAGCAGTGAATCCGGTGAGACCCAGTACTTC. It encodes CASSESGETQYF.

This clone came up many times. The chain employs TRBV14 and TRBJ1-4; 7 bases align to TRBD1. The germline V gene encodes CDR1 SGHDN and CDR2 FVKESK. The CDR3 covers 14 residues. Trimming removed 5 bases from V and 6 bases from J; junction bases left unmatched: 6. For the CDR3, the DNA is TGTGCCAGCAGCTCCCCAGGGGGTTATGAAAAACTGTTTTTT. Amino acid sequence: CASSSPGGYEKLFF.

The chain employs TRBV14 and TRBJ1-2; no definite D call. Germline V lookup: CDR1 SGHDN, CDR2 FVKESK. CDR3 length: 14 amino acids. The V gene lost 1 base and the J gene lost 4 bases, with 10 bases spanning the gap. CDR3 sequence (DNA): TGTGCCAGCAGCCAAGGGGGAGTGCGCTATGGCTACACCTTC. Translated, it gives CASSQGGVRYGYTF.

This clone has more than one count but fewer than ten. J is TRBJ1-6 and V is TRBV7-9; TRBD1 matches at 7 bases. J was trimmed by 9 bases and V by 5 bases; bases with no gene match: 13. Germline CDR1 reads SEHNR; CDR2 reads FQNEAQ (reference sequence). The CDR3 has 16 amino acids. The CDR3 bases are TGTGCCAGCAGCGCCGCAACAGGGGAACAAGGTTCACCCCTCCACTTT. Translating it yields CASSAATGEQGSPLHF.

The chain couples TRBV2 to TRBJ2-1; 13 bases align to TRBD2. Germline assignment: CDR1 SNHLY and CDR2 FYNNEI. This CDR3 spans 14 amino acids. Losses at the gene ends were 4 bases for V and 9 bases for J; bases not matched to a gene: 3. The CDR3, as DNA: TGTGCCAGCAGTGCGAGACTAGCGGGGGGTGAGCAGTTCTTC. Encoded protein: CASSARLAGGEQFF.

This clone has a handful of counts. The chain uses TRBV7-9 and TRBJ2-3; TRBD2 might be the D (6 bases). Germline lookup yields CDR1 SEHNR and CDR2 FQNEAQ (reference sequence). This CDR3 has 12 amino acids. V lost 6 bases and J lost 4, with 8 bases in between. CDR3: CASRLAADTQYF. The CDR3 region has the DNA TGTGCCAGCAGACTAGCTGCAGATACGCAGTATTTT.

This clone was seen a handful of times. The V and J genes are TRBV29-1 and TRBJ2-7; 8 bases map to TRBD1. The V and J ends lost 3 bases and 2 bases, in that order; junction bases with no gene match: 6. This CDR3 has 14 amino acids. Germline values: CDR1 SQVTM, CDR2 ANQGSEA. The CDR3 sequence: CSVEKETGAYEQYF. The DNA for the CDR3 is TGCAGCGTTGAGAAAGAGACAGGGGCCTACGAGCAGTACTTC.

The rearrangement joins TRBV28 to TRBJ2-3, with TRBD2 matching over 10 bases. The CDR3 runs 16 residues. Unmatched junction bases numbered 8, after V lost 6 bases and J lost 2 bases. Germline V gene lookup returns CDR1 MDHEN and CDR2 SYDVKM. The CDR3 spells CASRPGSGGHTDTQYF. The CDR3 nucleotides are TGTGCCAGCAGGCCGGGTAGCGGGGGGCACACAGATACGCAGTATTTT. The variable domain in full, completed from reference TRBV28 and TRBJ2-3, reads DVKVTQSSRYLVKRTGEKVFLECVQDMDHENMFWYRQDPGLGLRLIYFSYDVKMKEKGDIPEGYSVSREKKERFSLILESASTNQTSMYLCASRPGSGGHTDTQYFGPGTRLTVL.

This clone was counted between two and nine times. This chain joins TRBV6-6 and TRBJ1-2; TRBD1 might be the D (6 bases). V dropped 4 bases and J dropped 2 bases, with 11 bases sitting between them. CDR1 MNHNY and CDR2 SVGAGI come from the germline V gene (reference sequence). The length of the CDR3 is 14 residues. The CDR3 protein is CASSLGQTNYGYTF. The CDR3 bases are TGTGCCAGCAGTTTAGGACAGACGAACTATGGCTACACCTTC.

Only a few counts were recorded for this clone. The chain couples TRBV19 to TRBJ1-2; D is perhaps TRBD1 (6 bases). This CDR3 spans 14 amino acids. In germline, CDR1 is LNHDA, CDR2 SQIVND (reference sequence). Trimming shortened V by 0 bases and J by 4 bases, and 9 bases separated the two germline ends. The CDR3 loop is CASSIDLGAYGYTF. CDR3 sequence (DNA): TGTGCCAGTAGTATAGATCTGGGGGCCTATGGCTACACCTTC.

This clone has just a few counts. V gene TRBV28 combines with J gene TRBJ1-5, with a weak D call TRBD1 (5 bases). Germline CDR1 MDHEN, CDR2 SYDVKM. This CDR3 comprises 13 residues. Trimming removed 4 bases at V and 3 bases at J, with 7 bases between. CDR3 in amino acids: CASSWGVNQPQHF. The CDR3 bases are TGTGCCAGCAGTTGGGGGGTCAATCAGCCCCAGCATTTT.

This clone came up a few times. CDR3 loop: CASSAVQGGYGYTF. In DNA, the CDR3 is TGTGCCAGCAGTGCCGTCCAGGGGGGATATGGCTACACCTTC. The chain carries TRBV2 and TRBJ1-2; TRBD1 matches 7 bases. V dropped 4 bases and J dropped 5; count of bases not matched to a gene: 7. CDR1 and CDR2 (germline): SNHLY, FYNNEI. The CDR3 sequence is 14 residues long. Together with reference TRBV2 and TRBJ1-2, the CDR3 gives the full variable domain: EPEVTQTPSHQVTQMGQEVILRCVPISNHLYFYWYRQILGQKVEFLVSFYNNEISEKSEIFDDQFSVERPDGSNFTLKIRSTKLEDSAMYFCASSAVQGGYGYTFGSGTRLTVV.

Here the CDR3 reads CASSQGWRWSPLHF. The CDR3 DNA is TGTGCCAGCAGCCAAGGCTGGAGGTGGTCACCCCTCCACTTT. This chain joins TRBV14 and TRBJ1-6; D unresolved. There are 14 residues in the CDR3. The germline V gene encodes CDR1 SGHDN and CDR2 FVKESK. The ends were cut back, 1 base at V and 10 bases at J, with 11 bases in the middle.

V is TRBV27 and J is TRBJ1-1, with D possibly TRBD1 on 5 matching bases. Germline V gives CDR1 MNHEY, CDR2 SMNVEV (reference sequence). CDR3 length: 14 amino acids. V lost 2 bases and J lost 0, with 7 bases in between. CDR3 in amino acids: CASSLAGLNTEAFF. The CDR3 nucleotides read TGTGCCAGCAGTTTAGCAGGGCTGAACACTGAAGCTTTCTTT.

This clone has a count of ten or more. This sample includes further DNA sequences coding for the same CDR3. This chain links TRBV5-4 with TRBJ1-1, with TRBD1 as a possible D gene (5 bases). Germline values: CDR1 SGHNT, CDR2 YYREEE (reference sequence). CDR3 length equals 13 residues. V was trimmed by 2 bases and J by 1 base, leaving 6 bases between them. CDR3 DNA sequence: TGTGCCAGCAGCTTCGACAGGAACACTGAAGCTTTCTTT. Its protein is CASSFDRNTEAFF. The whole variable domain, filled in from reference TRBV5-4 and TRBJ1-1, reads ETGVTQSPTHLIKTRGQQVTLRCSSQSGHNTVSWYQQALGQGPQFIFQYYREEENGRGNFPPRFSGLQFPNYSSELNVNALELDDSALYLCASSFDRNTEAFFGQGTRLTVV.

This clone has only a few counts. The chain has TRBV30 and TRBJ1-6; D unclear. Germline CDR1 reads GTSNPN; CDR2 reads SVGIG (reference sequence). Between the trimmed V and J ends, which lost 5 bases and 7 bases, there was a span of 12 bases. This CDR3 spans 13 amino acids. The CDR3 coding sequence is TGTGCCTGGGGGAGGGAGTTAAATTCACCCCTCCACTTT. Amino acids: CAWGRELNSPLHF.

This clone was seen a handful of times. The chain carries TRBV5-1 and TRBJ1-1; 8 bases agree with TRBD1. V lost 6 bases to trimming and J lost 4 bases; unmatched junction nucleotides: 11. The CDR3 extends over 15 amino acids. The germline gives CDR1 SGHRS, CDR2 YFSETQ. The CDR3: CASIGQTGASTEAFF. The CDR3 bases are TGCGCCAGCATAGGGCAGACAGGGGCGAGCACTGAAGCTTTCTTT.

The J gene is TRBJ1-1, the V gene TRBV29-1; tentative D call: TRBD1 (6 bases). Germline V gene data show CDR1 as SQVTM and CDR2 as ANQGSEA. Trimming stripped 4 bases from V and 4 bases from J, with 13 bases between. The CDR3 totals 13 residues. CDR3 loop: CSVAEGGGTEAFF. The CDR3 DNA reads TGCAGCGTTGCTGAGGGGGGGGGCACTGAAGCTTTCTTT.

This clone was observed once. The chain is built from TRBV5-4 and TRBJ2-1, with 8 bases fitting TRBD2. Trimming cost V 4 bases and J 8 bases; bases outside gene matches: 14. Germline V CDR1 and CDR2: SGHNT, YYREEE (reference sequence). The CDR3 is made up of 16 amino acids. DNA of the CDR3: TGTGCCAGCAGCCGCGGGGGGAGCGGTTTTATCTATGAGCAGTTCTTC. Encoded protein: CASSRGGSGFIYEQFF.

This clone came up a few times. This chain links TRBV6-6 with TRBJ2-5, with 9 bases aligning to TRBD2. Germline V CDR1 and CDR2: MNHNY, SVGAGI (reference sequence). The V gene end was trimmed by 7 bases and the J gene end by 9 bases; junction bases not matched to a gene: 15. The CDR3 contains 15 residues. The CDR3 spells CASTRGSGGLGPQYF. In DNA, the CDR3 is TGTGCCAGCACCAGGGGTAGCGGGGGCCTCGGGCCCCAGTACTTC.

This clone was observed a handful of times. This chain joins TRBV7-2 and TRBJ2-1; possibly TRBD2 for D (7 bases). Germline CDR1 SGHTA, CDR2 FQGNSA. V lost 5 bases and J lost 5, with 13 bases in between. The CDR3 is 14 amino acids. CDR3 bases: TGTGCCAGCAGCCCCGGGGGGCGCAACAATGAGCAGTTCTTC. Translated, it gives CASSPGGRNNEQFF.

Here the CDR3 DNA reads TGTGCCAGCAGCCAGCCCAGTACCGGGACTCTCAGGGATGGCTACACCTTC. It codes for CASSQPSTGTLRDGYTF. The chain is built from TRBV4-2 and TRBJ1-2; tentative D call: TRBD1 (5 bases). Trimming took off 3 bases at V and 6 bases at J, with 23 bases between the two ends. Per germline, CDR1 LGHNA and CDR2 YNFKEQ. The CDR3 has 17 residues.

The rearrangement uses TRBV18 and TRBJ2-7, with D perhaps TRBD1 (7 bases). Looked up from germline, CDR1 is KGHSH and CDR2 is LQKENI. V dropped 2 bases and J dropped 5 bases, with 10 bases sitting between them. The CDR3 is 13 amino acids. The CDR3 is CASSPSRGDEQYF. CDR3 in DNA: TGTGCCAGCTCACCATCCAGGGGGGACGAGCAGTACTTC.

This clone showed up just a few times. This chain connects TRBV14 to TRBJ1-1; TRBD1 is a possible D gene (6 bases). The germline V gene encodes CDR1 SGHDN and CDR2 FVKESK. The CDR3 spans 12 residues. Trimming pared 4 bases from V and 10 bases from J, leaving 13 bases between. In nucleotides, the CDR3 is TGTGCCAGCAGCCTATCAACAGGGAGAGCTTTCTTT. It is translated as CASSLSTGRAFF. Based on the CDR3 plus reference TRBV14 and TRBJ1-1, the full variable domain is EAGVTQFPSHSVIEKGQTVTLRCDPISGHDNLYWYRRVMGKEIKFLLHFVKESKQDESGMPNNRFLAERTGGTYSTLKVQPAELEDSGVYFCASSLSTGRAFFGQGTRLTVV.